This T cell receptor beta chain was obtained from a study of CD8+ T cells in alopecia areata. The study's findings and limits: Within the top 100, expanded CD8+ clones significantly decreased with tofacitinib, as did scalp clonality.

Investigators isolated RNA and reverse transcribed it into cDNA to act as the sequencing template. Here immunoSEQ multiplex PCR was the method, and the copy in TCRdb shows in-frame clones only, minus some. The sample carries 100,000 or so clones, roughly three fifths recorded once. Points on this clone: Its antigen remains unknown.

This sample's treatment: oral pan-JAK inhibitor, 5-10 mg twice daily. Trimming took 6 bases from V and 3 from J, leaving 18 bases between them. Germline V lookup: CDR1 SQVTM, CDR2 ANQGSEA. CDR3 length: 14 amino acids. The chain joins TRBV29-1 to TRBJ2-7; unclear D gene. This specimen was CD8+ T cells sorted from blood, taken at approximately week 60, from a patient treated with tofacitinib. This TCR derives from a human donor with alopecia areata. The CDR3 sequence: CSVKGPPVLYEQYF. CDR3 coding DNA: TGCAGCGTGAAAGGACCGCCGGTCCTCTACGAGCAGTACTTC.